Listed below are T cell receptor beta chains from one sample, sequenced in a study of blood T cell repertoires in COVID-19. Generated by immunoSEQ multiplex PCR, the TCRdb table keeps only in-frame clones and is missing some. The repertoire holds about 95,000 clones, roughly four fifths seen once, with under 5.5% in the top ten. Source material: peripheral blood. All receptors derive from a man of 80 years or more with COVID-19, enrolled during active disease. Each CDR3 is given with its conserved first and last residue. A D gene is named only where the DNA matches it firmly. Only some rows state a clone size, as once, few, many or a class for expanded clones.

- | TRBJ1-1 | TRBV6-5 | TRBD1 | TGTGCCAGCAGTTACGGACAGGGGAACACTGAAGCTTTCTTT | CASSYGQGNTEAFF
- | TRBJ2-6 | TRBV5-4 | - | TGTGCCAGCAGCTTTGTTAGCTCTGGGGCCAACGTCCTGACTTTC | CASSFVSSGANVLTF
- | TRBJ2-1 | TRBV2 | TRBD1 | TGTGCCAGCACCCTGACAGGGGCGAGGCTTCATGAGCAGTTCTTC | CASTLTGARLHEQFF
- | TRBJ2-5 | TRBV12-5 | - | TGTGCTAGTGGTTTGGTCGGCGGGAAAGAGACCCAGTACTTC | CASGLVGGKETQYF
- | TRBJ2-7 | TRBV2 | TRBD1 | TGTGCCAGCAGACCCCGCCCGGGTGGACAGGGGGCGCGACGGAGCTCCTACGAGCAGTACTTC | CASRPRPGGQGARRSSYEQYF
- | TRBJ2-2 | TRBV7-6 | TRBD1 | TGTGCCAGCAGCTTAGGGGTGACAGGGACCGGGGAGCTGTTTTTT | CASSLGVTGTGELFF
- | TRBJ2-1 | TRBV11-3 | - | TGTGCCAGCAGCTTAGATGCACAGGTTGACAATGAGCAGTTCTTC | CASSLDAQVDNEQFF
- | TRBJ1-2 | TRBV6-5 | - | TGTGCCAGCAGCCGAACAGGGCTGAGTTCCTATGGCTACACCTTC | CASSRTGLSSYGYTF
- | TRBJ1-6 | TRBV6-5 | - | TGTGCCAGCCGCGGCCCCCTTGATTCACCCCTCCACTTT | CASRGPLDSPLHF
- | TRBJ2-6 | TRBV15 | TRBD1 | TGTGCCACCAGCGCTGGACAGGCGTTCTCTGGGGCCAACGTCCTGACTTTC | CATSAGQAFSGANVLTF
- | TRBJ2-3 | TRBV6-5 | - | TGTGCCAGCAGGGACTCCACAGACACGCAGTATTTT | CASRDSTDTQYF
- | TRBJ1-2 | TRBV30 | - | TGTGCCTGGAGTAAGGGCGGGGTCTATGGCTACACCTTC | CAWSKGGVYGYTF
- | TRBJ1-5 | TRBV7-2 | - | TGTGCCAGCAGCTTAGCGCTTCGGGTCAATCAGCCCCAGCATTTT | CASSLALRVNQPQHF
- | TRBJ1-6 | TRBV27 | TRBD1 | TGTGCCAGCAGTACAGGGGGCGATTATTCACCCCTCCACTTT | CASSTGGDYSPLHF
- | TRBJ2-5 | TRBV6-5 | - | TGTGCCAGCAGCCAACTCGGGACCCAGTACTTC | CASSQLGTQYF
- | TRBJ2-1 | TRBV5-1 | - | TGCGCCAGCAGCTTGGTCGGTGGGAGCTCCTACAATGAGCAGTTCTTC | CASSLVGGSSYNEQFF
- | TRBJ1-5 | TRBV28 | - | TGTGCCAGCACCGCAGGGGTACAGCCCCAGCATTTT | CASTAGVQPQHF
- | TRBJ2-5 | TRBV7-8 | TRBD2 | TGTGCCAGCAGTCCAATTCCCCTAGCGGGAGATTTTTTGGGGGAGACCCAGTACTTC | CASSPIPLAGDFLGETQYF
- | TRBJ2-2 | TRBV7-2 | TRBD2 | TGTGCCAGCAGCCTACAGGGACTAGCGGGGGGATCGAACACCGGGGAGCTGTTTTTT | CASSLQGLAGGSNTGELFF
- | TRBJ2-7 | TRBV7-2 | TRBD2 | TGTGCCAGCAGGGAGACTAGCGGGGGGGGATCCTACGAGCAGTACTTC | CASRETSGGGSYEQYF
- | TRBJ1-1 | TRBV20-1 | - | TGCAGTGCTAGGGGGGGAGCGGAAGCTTTCTTT | CSARGGAEAFF
- | TRBJ1-6 | TRBV4-3 | TRBD1 | TGCGCCAGCAGCCAAGTGAGGGACAGGGTTTCACCCCTCCACTTT | CASSQVRDRVSPLHF
- | TRBJ1-6 | TRBV7-9 | - | TGTGCCAGCAGCTTCAATAATTCACCCCTCCACTTT | CASSFNNSPLHF
- | TRBJ1-5 | TRBV19 | - | TGTGCCAGTAGTGCCCAGGTGTATCAGCCCCAGCATTTT | CASSAQVYQPQHF
- | TRBJ1-5 | TRBV28 | TRBD1 | TGTGCCAGCATTCCCACCAACCAGGGACAGTATAGCAATCAGCCCCAGCATTTT | CASIPTNQGQYSNQPQHF
- | TRBJ1-1 | TRBV11-2 | - | TGTGCCAGCAGCTTTCAGGGAGGCACTGAAGCTTTCTTT | CASSFQGGTEAFF
- | TRBJ1-3 | TRBV9 | - | TGTGCCAGCAGCGTGGGTCCAGCGGACACCATATATTTT | CASSVGPADTIYF
- | TRBJ2-2 | TRBV20-1 | TRBD2 | TGCAGTGCTAGTGTTGGGACTACGGACACCGGGGAGCTGTTTTTT | CSASVGTTDTGELFF
- | TRBJ1-1 | TRBV19 | - | TGTGCCAGTAGTATACAAGGAGGGAAGACTGAAGCTTTCTTT | CASSIQGGKTEAFF
- | TRBJ2-1 | TRBV28 | TRBD2 | TGTGCCAGTATAGCGGGAGGGATCTACAATGAGCAGTTCTTC | CASIAGGIYNEQFF
- | TRBJ1-2 | TRBV30 | - | TGTGCCTGGGGTACAGTCTATGGCTACACCTTC | CAWGTVYGYTF
- | TRBJ1-6 | TRBV4-3 | TRBD1 | TGCGCCAGCAGCCAAGTCGGACAGGGGGATTCACCCCTCCACTTT | CASSQVGQGDSPLHF
- | TRBJ1-2 | TRBV19 | TRBD1 | TGTGCCAGTAGGGGGACAGGGGAATCCTATGGCTACACCTTC | CASRGTGESYGYTF
- | TRBJ1-1 | TRBV5-4 | - | TGTGCCAGCAGCTTGGTGGGGCAGTTGAACACTGAAGCTTTCTTT | CASSLVGQLNTEAFF
- | TRBJ1-1 | TRBV2 | - | TGTGCCAGCAGTAGGGAGGGCCGGGGGAACACTGAAGCTTTCTTT | CASSREGRGNTEAFF
- | TRBJ2-7 | TRBV27 | TRBD1 | TGTGCCAGCAGGGCCATTAGGACAGGGTTTCCCTACGAGCAGTACTTC | CASRAIRTGFPYEQYF
- | TRBJ1-5 | TRBV28 | TRBD1 | TGTGCCAGCAGTGGGTCGACAGGGTCCCCAAATCAGCCCCAGCATTTT | CASSGSTGSPNQPQHF
- | TRBJ1-3 | TRBV30 | - | TGTGCCTGGAGTATCTCTTTCAGCTCTGGAAACACCATATATTTT | CAWSISFSSGNTIYF
- | TRBJ2-7 | TRBV6-6 | TRBD1 | TGTGCCAGCAGTCCAGGGACAGGGGACCGCTACGAGCAGTACTTC | CASSPGTGDRYEQYF
- | TRBJ1-5 | TRBV3-1/TRBV3-2 | TRBD1 | TGTGCCAGCAGTCAGTACAGGGGGCCGGGACAGCCCCAGCATTTT | CASSQYRGPGQPQHF
- | TRBJ1-3 | TRBV11-2 | - | TGTGCCAGCAGCCCCACCCTGACAGGTGGCGGCTCTGGAAACACCATATATTTT | CASSPTLTGGGSGNTIYF
once | TRBJ2-7 | TRBV18 | - | TGTGCCAGCTCAGGGGGCGTCCGAGGCGAGCAGTACTTC | CASSGGVRGEQYF
few | TRBJ1-5 | TRBV6-5 | - | TGTGCCAGCAGCGGGGGCAATCAGCCCCAGCATTTT | CASSGGNQPQHF
- | TRBJ2-7 | TRBV19 | TRBD1 | TGTGCCAGTAGTAGAAGACAGGGGTTACCCTACGAGCAGTACTTC | CASSRRQGLPYEQYF
- | TRBJ2-5 | TRBV9 | - | TGTGCCAGCAGCGTCGGGCCGACAGGTCAAGAGACCCAGTACTTC | CASSVGPTGQETQYF
- | TRBJ1-3 | TRBV6-1 | - | TGTGCCAGCAGTGAAGTGGGAGGGAGGCGTGGAAACACCATATATTTT | CASSEVGGRRGNTIYF